This is a list of T cell receptor beta chains from one sample in a study of Ad26.COV2.S vaccination and SARS-CoV-2 variants. Assay used: immunoSEQ multiplex PCR; TCRdb lists only in-frame clones, some missing. The sample gives 250,000 or so clones, around 88% of which show up once; 2.9% is in the top ten. This material consisted of peripheral blood, taken in a trial of Ad26.COV2.S vaccine versus placebo. These receptors originate from a person between 18 and 65 years old who received the Ad26.COV2.S COVID-19 vaccine or a placebo. CDR3s include the opening cysteine and the closing phenylalanine or tryptophan. Fields, in order: D gene, J gene, V gene, clone size, CDR3 DNA, CDR3 protein. The D gene is left open where the match is weak. Only part of the rows carry a size: once, few, many, or a class if the clone is expanded.

>TRBD2|TRBJ2-5|TRBV11-1|few
TGTGCCAGCAGCTTGGGAAGCGGGGGTTACGAGACCCAGTACTTC
CASSLGSGGYETQYF
>-|TRBJ2-6|TRBV6-5|-
TGTGCCAGCAGTAACTCTGGGGCCAACGTCCTGACTTTC
CASSNSGANVLTF
>-|TRBJ1-1|TRBV4-3|once
TGCGCCAGCAGCCAAGAGAGCGAGGGACTGAACACTGAAGCTTTCTTT
CASSQESEGLNTEAFF
>-|TRBJ1-2|TRBV27|-
TGTGCCAGCTATGGTTTCGACAGGCGTGCTAACTATGGCTACACCTTC
CASYGFDRRANYGYTF
>TRBD2|TRBJ2-3|TRBV5-1|once
TGCGCCAGCAGCTTGAGCCCTAGCGGGACAGATACGCAGTATTTT
CASSLSPSGTDTQYF
>-|TRBJ1-3|TRBV6-6|-
TGTGCCAGCAGGTCCGGGACCGCATTATCTATATATTTT
CASRSGTALSIYF
>TRBD2|TRBJ2-3|TRBV19|-
TGTGCCAGTGGACTAGCGGGGACAGATACGCAGTATTTT
CASGLAGTDTQYF
>TRBD2|TRBJ2-1|TRBV7-3|-
TGTGCCAGCAGCTTAACTAGCGGGGGGCTCAATGAGCAGTTCTTC
CASSLTSGGLNEQFF
>-|TRBJ2-4|TRBV27|-
TGTGCCAGCAGTTCCGGACTCAGAGGGAGTAAAGGAAACATTCAGTACTTC
CASSSGLRGSKGNIQYF
>TRBD1|TRBJ2-7|TRBV12-3/TRBV12-4|-
TGTGCCAGCAGTTCCGGACAGGGAGGCGAGCAGTACTTC
CASSSGQGGEQYF
>TRBD2|TRBJ2-3|TRBV30|once
TGTGCCTGGACTAAGCTAGCGGGGGACACAGATACGCAGTATTTT
CAWTKLAGDTDTQYF
>-|TRBJ1-2|TRBV4-1|-
TGCGCCAGCAGCCAAGTTGGGGGCAACTATGGCTACACCTTC
CASSQVGGNYGYTF
>-|TRBJ2-2|TRBV19|-
TGTGCCAGTAGTAGTCAGGCCGGCACCGGGGAGCTGTTTTTT
CASSSQAGTGELFF
>-|TRBJ1-1|TRBV11-1|-
TGTGCCAGCAGCTTAGTTTCGGATAACACTGAAGCTTTCTTT
CASSLVSDNTEAFF
>-|TRBJ2-5|TRBV21-1|-
TGTGCCAGCAGCAAAGTAAGGGTGTCAGAGACCCAGTACTTC
CASSKVRVSETQYF
>-|TRBJ2-1|TRBV6-6|-
TGTGCCAGCAGTCGGGCTGTCAATGAGCAGTTCTTC
CASSRAVNEQFF
>-|TRBJ1-1|TRBV2|-
TGTGCCAGCAAGGAGCGAAACACTGAAGCTTTCTTT
CASKERNTEAFF
>TRBD1|TRBJ1-1|TRBV5-4|-
TGTGCCAGCAGTTCGACTAGGGGGCCAACTGAAGCTTTCTTT
CASSSTRGPTEAFF
>TRBD1|TRBJ2-5|TRBV18|many
TGTGCCAGCTCAGCTACAGGGGGTGGAGAGACCCAGTACTTC
CASSATGGGETQYF
>TRBD2|TRBJ2-2|TRBV5-1|once
TGCGCCAGCAGCGCACTAGCGGGAGGAACCGGGGAGCTGTTTTTT
CASSALAGGTGELFF
>-|TRBJ2-6|TRBV7-2|-
TGTGCCAGCAGCCCGCAGGGGGGTGGGGCCAACGTCCTGACTTTC
CASSPQGGGANVLTF
>-|TRBJ1-2|TRBV4-3|-
TGCGCCAGCAGCCAAGATACCCGATCAGGGCTCTATGGCTACACCTTC
CASSQDTRSGLYGYTF
>-|TRBJ1-5|TRBV9|many
TGTGCCAGCAGCGTAGACGGGGGCGACCAGCCCCAGCATTTT
CASSVDGGDQPQHF
>-|TRBJ2-7|TRBV12-3/TRBV12-4|-
TGTGCCAGCAGTTTAGGCTACGAGCAGTACTTC
CASSLGYEQYF
>-|TRBJ2-7|TRBV4-3|-
TGCGCCAGCAGCCAAGGGTCCCCCGGGGGCCCCTACGAGCAGTACTTC
CASSQGSPGGPYEQYF